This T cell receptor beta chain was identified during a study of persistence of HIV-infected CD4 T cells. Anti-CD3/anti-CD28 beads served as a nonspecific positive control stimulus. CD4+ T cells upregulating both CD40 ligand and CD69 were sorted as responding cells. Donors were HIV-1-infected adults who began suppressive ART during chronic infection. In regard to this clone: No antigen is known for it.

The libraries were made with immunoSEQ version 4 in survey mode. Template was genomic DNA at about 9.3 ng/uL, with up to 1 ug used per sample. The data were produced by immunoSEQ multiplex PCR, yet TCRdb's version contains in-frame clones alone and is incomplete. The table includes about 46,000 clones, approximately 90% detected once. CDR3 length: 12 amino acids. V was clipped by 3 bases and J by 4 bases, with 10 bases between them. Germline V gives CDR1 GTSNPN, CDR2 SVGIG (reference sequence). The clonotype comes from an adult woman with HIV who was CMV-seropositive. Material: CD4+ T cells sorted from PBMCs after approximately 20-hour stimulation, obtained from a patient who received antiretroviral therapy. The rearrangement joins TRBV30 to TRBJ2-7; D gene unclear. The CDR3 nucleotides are TGTGCCTGGAGCGACACGCTATACGAGCAGTACTTC. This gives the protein CAWSDTLYEQYF.